The 10 T cell receptor beta chains in this list originate from one sample, sequenced in a study of Ad26.COV2.S vaccination and SARS-CoV-2 variants. Treatment meaning: about 20 received Ad26.COV2.S at low or high dose, single or two shots; 5 received placebo; per-sample allocation not given. The study sampled participants on day 63 after the first vaccine or placebo injection. Method: immunoSEQ multiplex PCR; TCRdb's copy keeps in-frame clones and lacks some. Of a few hundred thousand clones detected, roughly four fifths appear once; the ten largest clones hold about 8%. The sample was peripheral blood, taken in a trial of Ad26.COV2.S vaccine versus placebo. These receptors were taken from a person aged 18 to 59 who received the Ad26.COV2.S COVID-19 vaccine or a placebo.

This chain joins TRBV7-9 and TRBJ1-2, with a possible D match to TRBD1 (5 bases). The germline CDR1 and CDR2 sequences are SEHNR and FQNEAQ (reference sequence). The V and J ends lost 7 bases and 5 bases respectively, with 11 bases between them. The CDR3 covers 12 residues. CDR3 protein: CASIQGPYGYTF. The CDR3 DNA reads as TGTGCCAGCATCCAGGGTCCTTATGGCTACACCTTC.

The chain recombines TRBV27 with TRBJ1-1; D not certain. V lost 4 bases, J lost 2 bases, and 11 bases lay in between. This CDR3 has 14 amino acids. Germline values: CDR1 MNHEY, CDR2 SMNVEV (reference sequence). CDR3 DNA sequence: TGTGCCAGCAGTTGGGCGGGCCTAAACACTGAAGCTTTCTTT. It yields the protein CASSWAGLNTEAFF.

CDR3 region: CASSLWDRDAGPQHF. The CDR3 DNA follows: TGTGCCAGCAGCCTCTGGGATCGGGATGCCGGGCCCCAGCATTTT. The rearrangement uses TRBV7-7 and TRBJ1-5; D is undetermined. The CDR3 consists of 15 residues. CDR1 is SSHAT, CDR2 FNYEAQ, per germline (reference sequence). Trimming left V 5 bases short and J 9 bases short, with 20 bases between.

V usage is TRBV28 and J usage is TRBJ1-4, with 7 nucleotides matching TRBD1. This CDR3 is built from 14 residues. V dropped 6 bases and J dropped 8; count of bases not matched to a gene: 9. Germline V CDR1 and CDR2: MDHEN, SYDVKM. CDR3 sequence (DNA): TGTGCCAGCAGCGTTTGGGGGACAGTCGAAAAACTGTTTTTT. Its protein product is CASSVWGTVEKLFF.

CDR3 sequence reads: CASSGFTFGERGDRHNEQFF. The CDR3 DNA is TGTGCCAGCAGTGGTTTTACGTTCGGGGAAAGGGGGGACAGGCACAATGAGCAGTTCTTC. The chain joins TRBV6-1 to TRBJ2-1, with 8 positions matching TRBD1. The CDR3 spans 20 residues. V lost 4 bases to trimming and J lost 5 bases; unmatched junction nucleotides: 22. Germline loops: CDR1 MNHNS, CDR2 SASEGT.

V usage is TRBV10-3 and J usage is TRBJ2-1, with D hard to call. This CDR3 has 13 amino acids. Trimming took off 3 bases at V and 7 bases at J, with 10 bases between the two ends. The germline V gene encodes CDR1 ENHRY and CDR2 SYGVKD. The CDR3 DNA follows: TGTGCCATCAGTGAACAGCGTTTAAATGAGCAGTTCTTC. Translation gives CAISEQRLNEQFF.

The chain uses TRBV27 and TRBJ1-5; 7 bases map to TRBD1. V lost 8 bases, J lost 7 bases, and 11 bases stayed unmatched. Germline V gives CDR1 MNHEY, CDR2 SMNVEV (reference sequence). The CDR3 totals 14 residues. CDR3 nucleotide sequence: TGTGCCAGCGGTAATTTAGGGGGCGGGCAGCCCCAGCATTTT. This encodes CASGNLGGGQPQHF.

V is TRBV7-6 and J is TRBJ1-5; D is unresolved. The CDR3 has 15 residues. The V end was cut by 1 base, the J end by 0 bases, with 7 bases between. Germline values: CDR1 SGHVS, CDR2 FNYEAQ. The CDR3 protein is CASSLVYGSNQPQHF. For the CDR3, the DNA is TGTGCCAGCAGCTTAGTCTACGGTAGCAATCAGCCCCAGCATTTT.

The rearrangement uses TRBV20-1 and TRBJ2-3, with 11 bases aligning to TRBD2. The CDR3 has 15 residues. V was pared by 3 bases and J by 5 bases, with 7 bases of the junction left unmatched. CDR1 and CDR2 (germline): DFQATT, SNEGSKA (reference sequence). The CDR3 DNA sequence: TGCAGTGCTAGTGTGGCCGGGACTAGCGGAGATACGCAGTATTTT. This translates into CSASVAGTSGDTQYF.

The genes are TRBV3-1 (or the pseudogene TRBV3-2) and TRBJ1-1; D is undetermined. V lost 1 base to trimming and J lost 4 bases, with 7 bases between them. Germline V lookup: CDR1 LGHDT, CDR2 YNNKEL (reference sequence). The CDR3 is 13 residues long. In DNA, the CDR3 is TGTGCCAGCAGCCAAGGATGGGGCACTGAAGCTTTCTTT. Amino acids: CASSQGWGTEAFF.